A single T cell receptor beta chain is shown here with its context. This sample is drawn from a study of blood T cell repertoires in COVID-19. As for the study in general: Samples came from the United States, Italy and Spain, spanning acute and convalescent COVID-19. Sources were T cells, B-cell-depleted T cells, or PBMCs; the material itself was cDNA or gDNA.

Per the study methods: Nucleated cell number was recorded as an estimate derived from reference gene primer amplification. Sequenced by immunoSEQ multiplex PCR; TCRdb stores in-frame clones only, minus some. Clone size and V and J calls were adopted from that table, with D and trimming inferred from the DNA. The sample consists of about 270,000 clones, around 82% of them appearing once. The sequenced sample consisted of peripheral blood. The TCR originated in a man aged 80 or over with acute or convalescent COVID-19.

This CDR3 reads CASSLGTGVDEQFF. Here the CDR3 DNA reads TGTGCCAGCAGCTTGGGGACTGGCGTAGATGAGCAGTTCTTC. V and J are TRBV5-4 and TRBJ2-1, with D possibly being TRBD2 (5 bases). V was cut by 0 bases and J by 8 bases, with 12 bases left in between. This CDR3 comprises 14 residues. The germline CDR1 and CDR2 sequences are SGHNT and YYREEE (reference sequence).